This T cell receptor beta chain was profiled in a study of T-cell reconstitution after alpha-beta-depleted transplantation in children. Study conclusions and caveats: It was newly produced T cells that mostly accounted for T-cell counts and diversity one year after transplant. Elevated TCRbeta diversity at day 60 was traced, in some patients, to surviving recipient T cells and thymic progenitors. There were reportedly several hundred expanded graft clones from which alpha-beta T cells came about two months after transplant.

A note on this clonotype: What it binds is not known.

During its preparation, the TCRbeta library received unique molecular identifiers. TCRdb ran MiXCR on the PCR reads and lists one entry per CDR3 protein. The sample shows 540,000 or so distinct CDR3 sequences, more than 20% of them seen only once. Germline V gene data show CDR1 as MNHNS and CDR2 as SASEGT. Trimming removed 6 bases from V and 7 bases from J, with 23 bases in between. CDR3 size: 16 residues. The sample in question was PBMCs, mostly from graft donor cells, obtained 360 days after TCRalphabeta/CD19-depleted stem cell transplant. The sequence came from a boy younger than two who had a stem cell transplant for acute myeloid leukemia, so the T cells may come from the graft donor. The chain uses TRBV6-1 and TRBJ2-3; weak D call: TRBD1 (5 bases). The CDR3 protein is CASSRASAAHTNTQYF. CDR3 bases: TGTGCCAGCAGCAGGGCTTCGGCCGCCCACACGAATACGCAGTATTTT.